Below are 15 T cell receptor beta chains sequenced from a single sample in a study of Ad26.COV2.S vaccination and SARS-CoV-2 variants (dated by TCRdb to 2020 to 2022). Library preparation was by the immunoSEQ multiplex PCR assay. In TCRdb, the immuneACCESS table is reduced to in-frame sequences with V and J assigned. These tables do not hold every clone; where another copy was compared, an unresolved V gene accounts for under half, and the others remain unexplained. A total of over 400,000 clones appear in this sample, roughly 90% of them only once. The ten most abundant clones make up 1.5% to 2% of the sample. The label giving this sample's treatment or condition can be read as: roughly 19 received Ad26.COV2.S at low or high dose, single or two shots; roughly five received placebo; per-sample allocation not given. Repertoires of vaccine and placebo recipients were sequenced from samples collected on day 63 after the first injection.

Source: peripheral blood, taken in a trial of Ad26.COV2.S vaccine versus placebo. These TCRs come from a person aged 18-65 years who received the Ad26.COV2.S COVID-19 vaccine or a placebo.

This clone was detected only once. The chain couples TRBV13 to TRBJ2-7; D is possibly TRBD2 (6 bases). The V and J ends lost 1 base and 4 bases respectively, with 20 bases between them. Germline V gives CDR1 PRHDT, CDR2 FYEKMQ (reference sequence). The CDR3 sequence is 17 residues long. DNA for the CDR3: TGTGCCAGCAGCTTAGTTCCAGGTGACCCTCGGGGGTACGAGCAGTACTTC. This encodes CASSLVPGDPRGYEQYF.

The chain employs TRBV3-1 (or the pseudogene TRBV3-2) and TRBJ2-2, with D hard to call. The germline V and J ends were trimmed by 1 base and 5 bases, with 5 bases remaining between them. The CDR3 runs to 13 residues. In germline, CDR1 is LGHDT, CDR2 YNNKEL (reference sequence). CDR3 sequence: CASSQAGTGELFF. As DNA, the CDR3 is TGTGCCAGCAGCCAAGCAGGAACCGGGGAGCTGTTTTTT.

The chain is built from TRBV6-1 and TRBJ1-5; TRBD1 matches at 9 bases. The CDR3 extends over 16 amino acids. Germline CDR1 is MNHNS and CDR2 is SASEGT. The J segment lost 2 bases and the V segment lost 4 bases, leaving 6 bases of the junction unmatched. The CDR3 here is CASSGNRGQGNQPQHF. CDR3 coding DNA: TGTGCCAGCAGTGGGAACAGGGGGCAAGGCAATCAGCCCCAGCATTTT.

The V gene is TRBV12-5, the J gene TRBJ2-3; weak D call: TRBD2 (6 bases). Germline loops: CDR1 LGHNT, CDR2 FRNRAP. V was trimmed by 1 base and J by 0 bases, leaving 14 bases between them. CDR3 size: 17 residues. The CDR3 bases are TGTGCTAGTGGTTTGGCGCGCGGGACTCGTAGCACAGATACGCAGTATTTT. This sequence encodes CASGLARGTRSTDTQYF.

J is TRBJ2-1 and V is TRBV4-3, with D maybe TRBD2 (5 bases). The CDR3 has 15 amino acids. CDR1 and CDR2 from the germline V gene are LGHNA and YSLEER. The V gene lost 0 bases and the J gene lost 10 bases, with 16 bases spanning the gap. The DNA for the CDR3 is TGCGCCAGCAGCCAAGATACCGGGGTGGATAGGGAGCAGTTCTTC. Translated: CASSQDTGVDREQFF.

The gene calls are TRBV5-1 and TRBJ1-6; TRBD1 agrees at 10 bases. The CDR3 length is 15 residues. J was trimmed by 5 bases and V by 4 bases; bases with no gene match: 3. From germline, CDR1 is SGHRS and CDR2 YFSETQ. Here the CDR3 reads CASSAGTGDNSPLHF. The CDR3, as DNA: TGCGCCAGCAGCGCGGGGACAGGGGATAATTCACCCCTCCACTTT.

The rearrangement links TRBV5-8 to TRBJ2-7, with 9 bases lining up with TRBD1. CDR3 length: 13 residues. Trimming at V came to 5 bases and at J to 4 bases, leaving 4 bases not matched to a gene. Germline V gene data show CDR1 as SGHTS and CDR2 as YDEGEE. This CDR3 reads CASSTGGGYEQYF. In DNA form, the CDR3 reads TGTGCCAGCAGTACAGGGGGCGGTTACGAGCAGTACTTC.

To note about this clone: The identical CDR3 is also encoded by other nucleotide sequences in the sample. The rearrangement uses TRBV4-3 and TRBJ1-5; D is possibly TRBD1 (5 bases). The germline CDR1 and CDR2 sequences are LGHNA and YSLEER. This CDR3 has 13 residues. The germline V and J ends were trimmed by 0 bases and 6 bases, with 6 bases remaining between them. The CDR3 sequence is CASSQDGGQPQHF. CDR3 in DNA: TGCGCCAGCAGCCAAGATGGGGGTCAGCCCCAGCATTTT.

This rearrangement joins TRBV30 to TRBJ2-7; 8 bases agree with TRBD1. Germline V gene lookup returns CDR1 GTSNPN and CDR2 SVGIG (reference sequence). V was pared by 4 bases and J by 1 base, with 9 bases of the junction left unmatched. The CDR3 is 15 amino acids. The CDR3 bases are TGTGCCTGGACCCACCGACAGGGGAGGTCCTACGAGCAGTACTTC. It encodes CAWTHRQGRSYEQYF.

This clone appeared a few times. The chain links TRBV11-2 to TRBJ1-1; no reliable D call. This CDR3 comprises 14 residues. The ends were cut back, 5 bases at V and 9 bases at J, with 19 bases in the middle. Germline assignment: CDR1 SGHAT and CDR2 FQNNGV. CDR3 DNA: TGTGCCAGCAGCCCCCTCTCCGAAAGGGCCCAAGCTTTCTTT. Protein sequence: CASSPLSERAQAFF. The whole variable domain, filled in from reference TRBV11-2 and TRBJ1-1, reads EAGVAQSPRYKIIEKRQSVAFWCNPISGHATLYWYQQILGQGPKLLIQFQNNGVVDDSQLPKDRFSAERLKGVDSTLKIQPAKLEDSAVYLCASSPLSERAQAFFGQGTRLTVV.

This clone occurred a few times. The rearrangement uses TRBV19 and TRBJ1-4; weak D call: TRBD1 (6 bases). V was shortened by 4 bases and J by 8 bases, with 14 bases between the two germline ends. The CDR3 is 14 amino acids. CDR1 and CDR2 from the germline V gene are LNHDA and SQIVND (reference sequence). The CDR3 sequence: CASSTQGLWEKLFF. DNA of the CDR3: TGTGCCAGTAGTACACAGGGTCTCTGGGAAAAACTGTTTTTT.

The chain employs TRBV3-1 (or the pseudogene TRBV3-2) and TRBJ1-4; maybe TRBD1 (5 bases). The V and J ends lost 5 bases and 1 base respectively, with 26 bases between them. CDR3 length: 20 residues. CDR1 is LGHDT and CDR2 is YNNKEL in the germline V gene (reference sequence). The CDR3 reads CASSYLQIGLGRGTNEKLFF. Here the CDR3 DNA reads TGTGCCAGCAGCTATCTTCAAATAGGCCTGGGGAGGGGAACTAATGAAAAACTGTTTTTT.

This chain joins TRBV11-2 and TRBJ1-3; D ambiguous. The V and J ends lost 8 bases and 2 bases respectively, with 7 bases between them. The CDR3 consists of 12 residues. Looked up from germline, CDR1 is SGHAT and CDR2 is FQNNGV. DNA for the CDR3: TGTGCCAGCTTAGGGCCTGGAAACACCATATATTTT. This encodes CASLGPGNTIYF.

The V call is TRBV19, the J call TRBJ1-5; D unclear. The V end was cut by 5 bases, the J end by 0 bases, with 5 bases between. The CDR3 consists of 13 residues. CDR1 is LNHDA, CDR2 SQIVND, per germline (reference sequence). CDR3 nucleotide sequence: TGTGCCAGTAGTCAATCTAGCAATCAGCCCCAGCATTTT. Residues: CASSQSSNQPQHF.

V usage is TRBV5-6 and J usage is TRBJ2-1; TRBD1 matches at 9 bases. The CDR3 is 16 amino acids. Trimming cost V 5 bases and J 5 bases; bases outside gene matches: 11. CDR1 is SGHDT and CDR2 is YYEEEE in the germline V gene. The CDR3 reads CASRFTPGQGDNEQFF. For the CDR3, the DNA is TGTGCCAGCAGATTCACGCCGGGACAGGGAGACAATGAGCAGTTCTTC. The variable domain in full, completed from reference TRBV5-6 and TRBJ2-1, reads DAGVTQSPTHLIKTRGQQVTLRCSPKSGHDTVSWYQQALGQGPQFIFQYYEEEERQRGNFPDRFSGHQFPNYSSELNVNALLLGDSALYLCASRFTPGQGDNEQFFGPGTRLTVL.